The clone carrying this T cell receptor (beta chain) was recorded many times. What it binds is unknown. This entry belongs to a study of regulatory T cells in long-lasting Graves disease. General study points: TRBV28, TRBJ1-2 and TRBJ2-5 emerged as the favored segments in persistent disease.

The CDR3 totals 14 residues. V was clipped by 5 bases and J by 5 bases, with 15 bases between them. From germline, CDR1 is SEHNR and CDR2 FQNEAQ (reference sequence). Libraries of TCR beta came from iRepertoire HTBI primers plus Arm-PCR of CDR3 regions. As handled by the study authors: Sample data revealed approximately 60 TRBV and roughly 13 TRBJ segments. TCRdb ran MiXCR on the multiplex PCR reads and lists one entry per CDR3 protein. Here the V and J calls rest on TCRdb's processing, not on the authors' analysis. The repertoire holds under 450,000 distinct CDR3 sequences, with 16% as singletons. The time point was: newly diagnosed GD, antithyroid drugs for less than 3 months. Isolated PBMC RNA provided the starting material for the TCR library. The sample was also reused in another study, on T cells in Graves' hyperthyroidism and ophthalmopathy. This second study notes: Graves' hyperthyroidism was deemed stable absent ophthalmopathy progression within 18 months.

Sequenced material: peripheral blood mononuclear cells (PBMCs), taken at new diagnosis, from a patient treated with antithyroid drugs. The clonotype originates from a woman younger than 35 with Graves disease. This chain links TRBV7-9 with TRBJ2-5, with a weak D call TRBD2 (6 bases). The CDR3 sequence: CASSPSGRRETQYF. Here the CDR3 DNA reads TGTGCCAGCAGCCCAAGTGGGAGGCGGGAGACCCAGTACTTC.